Listed below are T cell receptor beta chains from one sample, sequenced in a study of blood T cell repertoires in COVID-19. Generated by immunoSEQ multiplex PCR, the TCRdb table keeps only in-frame clones and is missing some. The table records around 280,000 clones, about 83% of them present only once. The sequenced sample consisted of PBMCs or T cells enriched from blood (not recorded which). The receptor source for this set is a woman in her forties who had recovered from COVID-19. Both conserved end residues are part of each CDR3. The order of the fields is J gene, V gene, D gene, clone size, CDR3 protein, CDR3 DNA. D genes are given only for firm matches. Size tells how often a clone was seen (once, few, many) or the class of an expanded clone, and some rows leave it out.

TRBJ2-7 | TRBV5-1 | TRBD1 | once | CASSSGTAAYEQYF | TGCGCCAGCAGCTCCGGGACAGCCGCCTACGAGCAGTACTTC
TRBJ2-2 | TRBV7-2 | . | . | CASSLYSSARPTGELFF | TGTGCCAGCAGCTTATATTCATCGGCTAGACCCACCGGGGAGCTGTTTTTT
TRBJ1-3 | TRBV30 | . | once | CAWSVERVRGSGNTIYF | TGTGCCTGGAGTGTTGAGCGTGTAAGGGGTTCTGGAAACACCATATATTTT
TRBJ1-1 | TRBV29-1 | . | . | CSVSLNTEAFF | TGCAGCGTCTCGTTGAACACTGAAGCTTTCTTT
TRBJ2-7 | TRBV3-1/TRBV3-2 | TRBD1 | . | CASSRTGDEQYF | TGTGCCAGCAGCCGAACAGGGGACGAGCAGTACTTC
TRBJ2-1 | TRBV19 | TRBD2 | . | CASSGTSILIGKFF | TGTGCCTCCTCCGGGACTAGCATTTTGATCGGGAAGTTCTTC
TRBJ1-1 | TRBV27 | . | once | CASSLWGGKAFF | TGTGCCAGCAGTTTATGGGGGGGTAAAGCTTTCTTT
TRBJ1-2 | TRBV15 | TRBD1 | . | CATSRDLGQGRYGYTF | TGTGCCACCAGCAGAGATCTGGGACAGGGAAGGTATGGCTACACCTTC
TRBJ2-7 | TRBV7-2 | . | . | CASTRGQLDEQYF | TGTGCCAGCACCCGAGGACAGCTCGACGAGCAGTACTTC
TRBJ2-6 | TRBV4-1 | . | . | CASSVAQSGSGANVLTF | TGCGCCAGCAGCGTGGCACAGTCTGGAAGTGGGGCCAACGTCCTGACTTTC
TRBJ1-4 | TRBV11-1 | . | . | CASSSTATNEKLFF | TGTGCCAGCAGCTCTACTGCAACTAATGAAAAACTGTTTTTT
TRBJ2-1 | TRBV15 | TRBD1 | . | CATSTLQGAQYNEQFF | TGTGCCACCAGCACACTACAGGGGGCGCAGTACAATGAGCAGTTCTTC
TRBJ2-7 | TRBV5-1 | . | once | CASRGTGYEQYF | TGCGCCAGCAGGGGAACGGGGTACGAGCAGTACTTC
TRBJ2-3 | TRBV24-1 | TRBD2 | . | CATSDPGGAADTQYF | TGTGCCACCAGTGACCCGGGGGGGGCGGCAGATACGCAGTATTTT
TRBJ1-5 | TRBV20-1 | . | . | CSASDRGNQPQHF | TGCAGTGCTAGTGACAGAGGTAATCAGCCCCAGCATTTT
TRBJ2-7 | TRBV7-2 | . | . | CASSPLRGITYEQYF | TGTGCCAGCAGCCCACTCAGGGGTATAACCTACGAGCAGTACTTC
TRBJ1-2 | TRBV19 | TRBD1 | . | CASYDRGSYTF | TGTGCCAGTTATGACAGGGGTAGCTACACCTTC
TRBJ2-7 | TRBV19 | TRBD1 | . | CASSMRTGRPLEEQYF | TGTGCCAGTAGTATGCGGACAGGGCGACCATTGGAGGAGCAGTACTTC
TRBJ2-5 | TRBV28 | . | . | CASRTDPQETQYF | TGTGCCAGCAGGACAGACCCACAAGAGACCCAGTACTTC
TRBJ2-5 | TRBV6-6 | TRBD2 | once | CASRSMTSGRFETQYF | TGTGCCAGCAGGTCGATGACTAGCGGGAGATTTGAGACCCAGTACTTC
TRBJ2-1 | TRBV5-1 | TRBD2 | . | CASGLAGRNEQFF | TGCGCCAGCGGACTAGCGGGACGTAATGAGCAGTTCTTC
TRBJ2-1 | TRBV27 | . | . | CASSPGSSWSSYNEQFF | TGTGCCAGCAGTCCCGGAAGCTCCTGGAGCTCCTACAATGAGCAGTTCTTC
TRBJ1-2 | TRBV10-3 | . | . | CAISKLQGSDGYTF | TGTGCCATCAGTAAACTACAGGGTTCCGATGGCTACACCTTC
TRBJ1-4 | TRBV9 | . | . | CASSAPRGMENNEKLFF | TGTGCCAGCAGCGCTCCCCGGGGTATGGAGAATAATGAAAAACTGTTTTTT
TRBJ2-3 | TRBV24-1 | TRBD1 | . | CATSDLGPGTGHTDTQYF | TGTGCCACCAGTGATTTGGGCCCAGGGACAGGCCACACAGATACGCAGTATTTT
TRBJ2-2 | TRBV24-1 | TRBD1 | . | CATSDHLFVTGGRAGELFF | TGTGCCACCAGTGATCACCTTTTCGTGACAGGGGGTAGGGCTGGGGAGCTGTTTTTT
TRBJ2-1 | TRBV21-1 | . | . | CASSKADQSLAGVGSDEQFF | TGTGCCAGCAGCAAAGCGGACCAATCACTAGCGGGAGTCGGGAGCGATGAGCAGTTCTTC
TRBJ2-5 | TRBV15 | TRBD2 | . | CATSRVKGRGETQYF | TGTGCCACCAGCAGAGTAAAGGGGCGGGGGGAGACCCAGTACTTC
TRBJ2-3 | TRBV12-5 | . | . | CASGVSSTDTQYF | TGTGCTAGCGGAGTTTCCAGCACAGATACGCAGTATTTT
TRBJ1-2 | TRBV7-8 | TRBD1 | . | CASGDRVRNYGYTF | TGTGCCAGCGGGGACAGGGTGCGAAACTATGGCTACACCTTC
TRBJ2-5 | TRBV7-2 | TRBD2 | . | CASSLRSGRAPVETQYF | TGTGCCAGCAGCTTAAGGAGCGGGAGGGCGCCTGTAGAGACCCAGTACTTC
TRBJ1-2 | TRBV7-2 | . | . | CASSLGRGSYGYTF | TGTGCCAGCAGCTTGGGCAGGGGCTCCTATGGCTACACCTTC